This TCR beta chain is from a study of cytomegalovirus exposure and HLA in healthy donors. Notes on the study in general: Reportedly, cytomegalovirus status was diagnosed with high sensitivity and specificity. Presence/absence analyses treated sequencing depth as roughly uniform across donors. In vitro assays verified that a few CMV-associated chains recognized CMV antigens specifically.

This clone was found once. Its antigen is not known. The CDR3 loop spans 14 amino acids. In germline, CDR1 is GTSNPN, CDR2 SVGIG (reference sequence). Trimming cost V 5 bases and J 3 bases, with 15 bases left between them. The study ran its PCR with 60 Vbeta and 13 Jbeta primers. Only in-frame clones appear in the TCRdb table, and some are missing; sequencing was by immunoSEQ multiplex PCR. The sample includes a few hundred thousand clones, around 90% of them seen just once. This clonotype was obtained from a girl aged 2-9 years in good health and CMV-seronegative. V gene TRBV30 combines with J gene TRBJ2-3; D is possibly TRBD1 (6 bases). Material for sequencing was PBMCs. The chain's CDR3 is CAWGKQGLTDTQYF. In DNA form, the CDR3 reads TGTGCCTGGGGTAAACAGGGTCTTACAGATACGCAGTATTTT.